The sample holds one count of the clone carrying this T cell receptor (beta chain). What it binds is unknown. This specimen belongs to a study of Ad26.COV2.S vaccination and SARS-CoV-2 variants. The wider study: The donor belonged to the COV1001 Ad26.COV2.S trial arm.

Described treatment: some 20 received Ad26.COV2.S at low or high dose, single or two shots; about 5 received placebo; per-sample allocation not given. Specimen acquisition occurred on day 63 following the initial vaccine or placebo injection. The donor's status was that of an adult aged 18-55 years in Boston. General study results and limits: Breadth of non-spike TCRs did not differ between vaccinees and placebo recipients. Relative to placebo recipients, vaccine recipients exhibited elevated spike-specific TCR breadth.

Germline lookup yields CDR1 LNHDA and CDR2 SQIVND (reference sequence). The CDR3 consists of 15 residues. V was clipped by 6 bases and J by 1 base, with 12 bases between them. The repertoire was sequenced with immunoSEQ multiplex PCR; TCRdb's copy has only in-frame clones and lacks some. Among approximately 360,000 clones listed, about four fifths were seen once. Sequences were derived from peripheral blood, sampled in a trial of Ad26.COV2.S vaccine versus placebo. The chain has TRBV19 and TRBJ1-4, with unresolved D. This clonotype originated in a person aged 18 to 65 who received the Ad26.COV2.S COVID-19 vaccine or a placebo. CDR3 loop: CASRTRFLTNEKLFF. In nucleotides, the CDR3 is TGTGCCAGTAGGACCCGATTTCTAACTAATGAAAAACTGTTTTTT.